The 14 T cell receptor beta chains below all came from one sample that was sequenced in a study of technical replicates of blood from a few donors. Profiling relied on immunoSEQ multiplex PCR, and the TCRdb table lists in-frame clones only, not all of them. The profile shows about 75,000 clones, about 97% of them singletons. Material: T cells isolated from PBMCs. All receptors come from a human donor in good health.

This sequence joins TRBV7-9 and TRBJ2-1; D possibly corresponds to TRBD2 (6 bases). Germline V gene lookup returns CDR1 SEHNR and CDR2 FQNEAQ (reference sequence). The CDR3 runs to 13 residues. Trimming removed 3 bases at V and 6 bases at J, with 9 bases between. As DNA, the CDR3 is TGTGCCAGCAGCTTGGACTACCGCAATGAGCAGTTCTTC. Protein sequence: CASSLDYRNEQFF.

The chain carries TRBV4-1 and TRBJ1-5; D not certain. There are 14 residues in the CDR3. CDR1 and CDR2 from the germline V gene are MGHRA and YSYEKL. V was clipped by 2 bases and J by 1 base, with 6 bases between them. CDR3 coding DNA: TGCGCCAGCAGCCAACTAACGAGCAATCAGCCCCAGCATTTT. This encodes CASSQLTSNQPQHF.

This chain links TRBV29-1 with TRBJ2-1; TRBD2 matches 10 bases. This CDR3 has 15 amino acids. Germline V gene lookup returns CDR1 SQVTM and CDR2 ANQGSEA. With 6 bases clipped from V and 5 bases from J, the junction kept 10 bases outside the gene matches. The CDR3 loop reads CSVDTGLAANNEQFF. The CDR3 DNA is TGCAGCGTAGACACAGGACTAGCGGCCAACAATGAGCAGTTCTTC.

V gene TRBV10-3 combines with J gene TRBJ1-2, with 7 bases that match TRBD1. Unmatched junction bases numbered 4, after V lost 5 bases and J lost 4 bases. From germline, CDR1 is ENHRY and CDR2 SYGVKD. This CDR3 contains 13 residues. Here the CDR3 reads CAISSSGGYGYTF. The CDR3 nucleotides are TGTGCCATCAGTTCCTCAGGGGGCTATGGCTACACCTTC.

The CDR3 DNA is TGCAGCGTGCCGGGACAGGGAACGGCCGGGGAGCTGTTTTTT. Protein: CSVPGQGTAGELFF. The chain joins TRBV29-1 to TRBJ2-2, with 9 bases aligning to TRBD1. The CDR3 runs to 14 residues. The germline CDR1 and CDR2 sequences are SQVTM and ANQGSEA. V shed 6 bases, J shed 6 bases, and the junction held 8 bases outside the gene matches.

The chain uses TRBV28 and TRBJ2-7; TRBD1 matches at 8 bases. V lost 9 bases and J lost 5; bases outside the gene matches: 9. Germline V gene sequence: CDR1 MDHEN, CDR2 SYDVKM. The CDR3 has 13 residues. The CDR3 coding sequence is TGTGCCAGTAATAGGGACAGGTTTGACGAGCAGTACTTC. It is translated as CASNRDRFDEQYF.

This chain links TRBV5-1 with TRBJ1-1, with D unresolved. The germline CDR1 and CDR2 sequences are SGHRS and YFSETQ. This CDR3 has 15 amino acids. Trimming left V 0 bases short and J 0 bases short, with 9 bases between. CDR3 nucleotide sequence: TGCGCCAGCAGCTTGGTACCAACTATGAACACTGAAGCTTTCTTT. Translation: CASSLVPTMNTEAFF.

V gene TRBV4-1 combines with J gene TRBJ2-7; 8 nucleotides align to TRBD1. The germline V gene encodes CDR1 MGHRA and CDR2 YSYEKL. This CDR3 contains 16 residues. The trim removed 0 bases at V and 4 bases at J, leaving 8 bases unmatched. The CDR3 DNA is TGCGCCAGCAGCCAAGATTCGGGCTACAGGGGGTACGAGCAGTACTTC. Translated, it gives CASSQDSGYRGYEQYF.

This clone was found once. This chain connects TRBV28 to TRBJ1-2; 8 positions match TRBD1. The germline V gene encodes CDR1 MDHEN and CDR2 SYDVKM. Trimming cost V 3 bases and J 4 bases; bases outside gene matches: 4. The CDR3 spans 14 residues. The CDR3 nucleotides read TGTGCCAGCAGTTTTTCAGGGACAGGCTATGGCTACACCTTC. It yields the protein CASSFSGTGYGYTF.

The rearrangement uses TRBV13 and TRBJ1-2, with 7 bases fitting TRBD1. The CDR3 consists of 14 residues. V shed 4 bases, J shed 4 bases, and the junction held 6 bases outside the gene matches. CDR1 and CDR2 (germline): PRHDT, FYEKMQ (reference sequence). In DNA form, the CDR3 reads TGTGCCAGCAGCTCCGACAGGGCACTCTATGGCTACACCTTC. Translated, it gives CASSSDRALYGYTF.

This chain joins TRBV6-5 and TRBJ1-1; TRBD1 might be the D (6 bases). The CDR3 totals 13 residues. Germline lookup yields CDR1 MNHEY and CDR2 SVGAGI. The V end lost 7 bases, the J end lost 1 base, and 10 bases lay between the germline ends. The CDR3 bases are TGTGCCAGCAATAGGGGGGGGAACACTGAAGCTTTCTTT. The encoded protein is CASNRGGNTEAFF.

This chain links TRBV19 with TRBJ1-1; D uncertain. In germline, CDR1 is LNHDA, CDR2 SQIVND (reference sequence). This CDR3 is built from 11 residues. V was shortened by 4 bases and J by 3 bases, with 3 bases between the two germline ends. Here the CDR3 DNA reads TGTGCCAGTAGTACGTACACTGAAGCTTTCTTT. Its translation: CASSTYTEAFF.

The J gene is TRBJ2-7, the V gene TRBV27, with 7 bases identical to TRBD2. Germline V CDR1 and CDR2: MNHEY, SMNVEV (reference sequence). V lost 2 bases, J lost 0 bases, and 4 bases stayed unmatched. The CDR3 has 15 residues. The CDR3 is CASSLDAGDSYEQYF. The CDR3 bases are TGTGCCAGCAGTTTAGACGCGGGGGACTCCTACGAGCAGTACTTC.

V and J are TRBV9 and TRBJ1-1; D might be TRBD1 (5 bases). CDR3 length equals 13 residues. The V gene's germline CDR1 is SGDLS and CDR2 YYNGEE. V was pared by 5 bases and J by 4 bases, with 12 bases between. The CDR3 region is CASSAFGGTEAFF. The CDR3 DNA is TGTGCCAGCAGTGCTTTCGGGGGCACTGAAGCTTTCTTT.